The 21 T cell receptor beta chains listed next were all sequenced from one sample in a study of blood T cells in healthy people across ages. Through a sample-barcoded 5' primer and a J-beta primer mix, a second PCR was run for 7 to 11 cycles. MiXCR, applied by TCRdb to the 5' RACE reads, yields one record per CDR3 protein. This sample has over 600,000 distinct CDR3 sequences; 40% to 50% occur once, and the top ten carry 25% to 35%. The sequenced material came from blood. The source of these receptors is a man older than 75 in good health.

V gene TRBV9 combines with J gene TRBJ2-3; 10 bases align to TRBD2. V shed 0 bases and J 10 bases; nucleotides not matched to a gene: 8. The CDR3 is 15 amino acids. CDR1 and CDR2 from the germline V gene are SGDLS and YYNGEE. CDR3 sequence (DNA): TGTGCCAGCAGCGTAGAGGCGGGGCTAGCGGGGGCGCAGTATTTT. Protein product: CASSVEAGLAGAQYF. The full variable domain, with the rest looked up from reference TRBV9 and TRBJ2-3, is DSGVTQTPKHLITATGQRVTLRCSPRSGDLSVYWYQQSLDQGLQFLIQYYNGEERAKGNILERFSAQQFPDLHSELNLSSLELGDSALYFCASSVEAGLAGAQYFGPGTRLTVL.

V is TRBV6-5 and J is TRBJ2-6; 8 bases agree with TRBD1. The CDR3 covers 18 residues. Germline lookup yields CDR1 MNHEY and CDR2 SVGAGI. V lost 5 bases to trimming and J lost 2 bases; unmatched junction nucleotides: 11. DNA for the CDR3: TGTGCCAGCAGTAACGGACAGGGTCTACTCACTGGGGCCAACGTCCTGACTTTC. Translation: CASSNGQGLLTGANVLTF.

This clonotype showed up many times. The chain uses TRBV20-1 and TRBJ1-2; 8 bases line up with TRBD1. Looked up from germline, CDR1 is DFQATT and CDR2 is SNEGSKA (reference sequence). This CDR3 has 14 amino acids. V shed 1 base and J 6 bases; nucleotides not matched to a gene: 7. In DNA, the CDR3 is TGCAGTGCTAGAGTGGCAGGGGGCTTTCATGGCTACACCTTC. It encodes CSARVAGGFHGYTF.

This clonotype was found a few times. The V gene is TRBV20-1, the J gene TRBJ2-1; no reliable D call. CDR3 size: 13 residues. The V gene's germline CDR1 is DFQATT and CDR2 SNEGSKA (reference sequence). Trimming removed 5 bases from V and 5 bases from J, with 13 bases in between. The DNA of the CDR3 is TGCAGTGCTCCTCCCTCTGGGAACAATGAGCAGTTCTTC. Protein: CSAPPSGNNEQFF.

As regards this clonotype: With a much larger clone just one base away, this may be a read error. V usage is TRBV7-2 and J usage is TRBJ2-4; the D gene is possibly TRBD2 (5 bases). The last part of the DNA fits TRBJ2-5 better; the J call may be wrong. The CDR3 totals 15 residues. Germline lookup yields CDR1 SGHTA and CDR2 FQGNSA. CDR3 coding DNA: TGTGCCAGCAGCCCCGGGGAGAGGGCGGATGAGACCCAGTACTTC. Translating it yields CASSPGERADETQYF.

The chain joins TRBV27 to TRBJ1-6; D possibly corresponds to TRBD1 (5 bases). The CDR3 runs 14 residues. Germline CDR1 MNHEY, CDR2 SMNVEV (reference sequence). V shed 5 bases and J shed 4 bases, with 9 bases lying between them. DNA of the CDR3: TGTGCCAGCAGTCTGACAGCTTATAATTCACCCCTCCACTTT. The encoded protein is CASSLTAYNSPLHF.

The chain carries TRBV11-2 and TRBJ2-5, with D uncertain. V lost 0 bases and J lost 2, with 7 bases in between. The germline V gene has CDR1 SGHAT and CDR2 FQNNGV. CDR3 length: 14 residues. DNA of the CDR3: TGTGCCAGCAGCTTAGATAAGGCGCAAGAGACCCAGTACTTC. It yields the protein CASSLDKAQETQYF.

This CDR3 reads CASSDGHPGTGGQETQYF. CDR3 in DNA: TGTGCCAGCAGTGATGGGCACCCCGGGACAGGGGGACAAGAGACCCAGTACTTC. The chain uses TRBV2 and TRBJ2-5; 11 positions agree with TRBD1. This CDR3 is 18 amino acids long. J was trimmed by 2 bases and V by 3 bases; bases with no gene match: 11. Germline V gene lookup returns CDR1 SNHLY and CDR2 FYNNEI.

The CDR3 loop reads CASSFAGREFF. CDR3 nucleotide sequence: TGTGCCAGCAGTTTTGCAGGGAGGGAGTTCTTC. The V gene is TRBV28, the J gene TRBJ2-1, with 7 bases fitting TRBD2. Germline V CDR1 and CDR2: MDHEN, SYDVKM. CDR3 size: 11 residues. V dropped 3 bases and J dropped 14; count of bases not matched to a gene: 4.

The chain uses TRBV3-1 and TRBJ1-2; a weak D match, TRBD1 (5 bases). This CDR3 comprises 15 residues. V lost 0 bases and J 8 bases, leaving 16 bases between the germline ends. Germline V gene data show CDR1 as LGHDT and CDR2 as YNNKEL (reference sequence). The CDR3 spells CASSQDVGGSGGYTF. The CDR3 DNA is TGTGCCAGCAGCCAAGATGTGGGGGGGTCCGGGGGCTACACCTTC.

The chain recombines TRBV29-1 with TRBJ2-7; D may be TRBD1 or TRBD2 (5 bases each). Looked up from germline, CDR1 is SQVTM and CDR2 is ANQGSEA. The CDR3 extends over 14 amino acids. V dropped 6 bases and J dropped 4 bases, with 19 bases sitting between them. CDR3 nucleotide sequence: TGCAGCGTAGGAAGTGGGGGTGTTGGATACGAGCAGTACTTC. Residues: CSVGSGGVGYEQYF.

This clonotype was recorded at least ten times. The chain combines TRBV7-2 with TRBJ2-1, with D unclear. CDR3 length: 13 residues. From germline, CDR1 is SGHTA and CDR2 FQGNSA. Trimming took 2 bases from V and 5 from J, leaving 7 bases between them. CDR3 coding DNA: TGTGCCAGCAGCTTACCCAGGCACAATGAGCAGTTCTTC. Its translation: CASSLPRHNEQFF.

V and J are TRBV12-3 or TRBV12-4 and TRBJ2-1; D gene ambiguous. The CDR3 runs 12 residues. Trimming pared 5 bases from V and 2 bases from J, leaving 4 bases between. CDR3 coding DNA: TGTGCCAGCAGTCACACCTACAATGAGCAGTTCTTC. As protein: CASSHTYNEQFF.

J is TRBJ1-5 and V is TRBV2; D gene ambiguous. This CDR3 contains 15 residues. Trimming stripped 3 bases from V and 2 bases from J, with 11 bases between. Germline CDR1 is SNHLY and CDR2 is FYNNEI. This CDR3 reads CASSDTDVGNQPQHF. CDR3 DNA: TGTGCCAGCAGTGATACGGACGTAGGCAATCAGCCCCAGCATTTT. Based on the CDR3 plus reference TRBV2 and TRBJ1-5, the full variable domain is EPEVTQTPSHQVTQMGQEVILRCVPISNHLYFYWYRQILGQKVEFLVSFYNNEISEKSEIFDDQFSVERPDGSNFTLKIRSTKLEDSAMYFCASSDTDVGNQPQHFGDGTRLSIL.

This clonotype has a count of ten or more. This chain links TRBV7-3 with TRBJ2-3; the D gene is possibly TRBD2 (6 bases). Trimming cost V 3 bases and J 1 base, with 14 bases left between them. The CDR3 length is 16 residues. The germline V gene encodes CDR1 SGHTA and CDR2 FQGTGA. CDR3 protein: CASSFLGGIGTDTQYF. CDR3 bases: TGTGCCAGCAGCTTCCTTGGGGGGATCGGCACAGATACGCAGTATTTT.

The genes are TRBV3-1 and TRBJ1-2; tentatively, D is TRBD1 (6 bases). Trimming took off 0 bases at V and 4 bases at J, with 9 bases between the two ends. CDR1 and CDR2 from the germline V gene are LGHDT and YNNKEL (reference sequence). The CDR3 is made up of 14 amino acids. In DNA form, the CDR3 reads TGTGCCAGCAGCCAAGATCAGGGGCTCTATGGCTACACCTTC. Encoded protein: CASSQDQGLYGYTF.

The genes are TRBV6-5 and TRBJ1-5; D call uncertain. There are 15 residues in the CDR3. With 5 bases removed from V and 10 bases from J, the gap between germline ends came to 21 bases. In germline, CDR1 is MNHEY, CDR2 SVGAGI. The CDR3 DNA follows: TGTGCCAGCAGTGTGACGGGTCTACAAAACCAACCCCAGCATTTT. This encodes CASSVTGLQNQPQHF.

The chain couples TRBV6-2 or TRBV6-3 to TRBJ2-7; D is uncertain. The germline CDR1 and CDR2 sequences are MNHEY and SVGEGT. This CDR3 region has 14 residues. Deletions cut 5 bases from V and 0 bases from J, with 11 bases between. The CDR3 here is CASSDWAVSYEQYF. The CDR3 bases are TGTGCCAGCAGTGACTGGGCGGTCTCCTACGAGCAGTACTTC.

V and J are TRBV15 and TRBJ2-1, with 11 bases identical to TRBD2. V lost 8 bases, J lost 5 bases, and 5 bases stayed unmatched. The germline gives CDR1 LNHNV, CDR2 YYDKDF (reference sequence). This CDR3 has 14 residues. CDR3: CATSGTSGNNEQFF. DNA for the CDR3: TGTGCCACCTCCGGGACTAGCGGTAACAATGAGCAGTTCTTC.

The chain couples TRBV29-1 to TRBJ1-2; unclear D gene. Trimming took 6 bases from V and 8 from J, leaving 16 bases between them. Germline CDR1 reads SQVTM; CDR2 reads ANQGSEA. This CDR3 is built from 12 residues. CDR3 in DNA: TGCAGCGTCGTTACCCCGGCGGGCGGCTACACCTTC. Translation: CSVVTPAGGYTF.

This clonotype has ten or more counts. CDR3 amino acids: CASSFNSDTQYF. CDR3 bases: TGTGCCAGCAGCTTCAATAGCGATACGCAGTATTTT. The rearrangement joins TRBV3-1 to TRBJ2-3; D is ambiguous. V was pared by 5 bases and J by 6 bases, with 9 bases between. The CDR3 contains 12 residues. Germline CDR1 LGHDT, CDR2 YNNKEL (reference sequence).